This entry describes one T cell receptor beta chain. The sample originates from a study of blood T cell repertoires in COVID-19. The wider study: Sources were T cells, B-cell-depleted T cells, or PBMCs; the material itself was cDNA or gDNA.

In the authors' workflow: It was from reference gene primer amplification that nucleated cell counts were estimated. The assay was immunoSEQ multiplex PCR, and TCRdb's table has in-frame clones only and misses some. V and J calls and clone size come straight from that table; D and trimming were deduced from the DNA. In the table there are around 18,000 clones, 85% to 90% of which are singletons. The receptor was isolated from a man in his fifties or sixties with active COVID-19. The sequenced material came from peripheral blood.

For the CDR3, the DNA is TGCAGTGCTTCAAACTATGGCTACACCTTC. Its translation is CSASNYGYTF. The chain combines TRBV20-1 with TRBJ1-2; D uncertain. The V gene lost 5 bases and the J gene lost 2 bases, with 3 bases spanning the gap. Germline-derived CDR1 and CDR2 are DFQATT and SNEGSKA (reference sequence). This CDR3 comprises 10 residues.